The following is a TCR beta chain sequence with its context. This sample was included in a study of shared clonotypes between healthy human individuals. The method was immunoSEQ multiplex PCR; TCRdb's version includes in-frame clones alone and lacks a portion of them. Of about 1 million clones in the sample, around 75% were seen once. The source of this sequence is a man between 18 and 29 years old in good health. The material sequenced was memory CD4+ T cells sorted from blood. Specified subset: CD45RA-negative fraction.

The CDR3 DNA reads as TGTGCCAGCAGTCCAGAAAACGAGCAGTACTTC. It is translated as CASSPENEQYF. The rearrangement uses TRBV6-1 and TRBJ2-7, with unresolved D. V was cut by 5 bases and J by 5 bases, with 7 bases left in between. This CDR3 region has 11 residues. Germline CDR1 and CDR2: MNHNS and SASEGT.